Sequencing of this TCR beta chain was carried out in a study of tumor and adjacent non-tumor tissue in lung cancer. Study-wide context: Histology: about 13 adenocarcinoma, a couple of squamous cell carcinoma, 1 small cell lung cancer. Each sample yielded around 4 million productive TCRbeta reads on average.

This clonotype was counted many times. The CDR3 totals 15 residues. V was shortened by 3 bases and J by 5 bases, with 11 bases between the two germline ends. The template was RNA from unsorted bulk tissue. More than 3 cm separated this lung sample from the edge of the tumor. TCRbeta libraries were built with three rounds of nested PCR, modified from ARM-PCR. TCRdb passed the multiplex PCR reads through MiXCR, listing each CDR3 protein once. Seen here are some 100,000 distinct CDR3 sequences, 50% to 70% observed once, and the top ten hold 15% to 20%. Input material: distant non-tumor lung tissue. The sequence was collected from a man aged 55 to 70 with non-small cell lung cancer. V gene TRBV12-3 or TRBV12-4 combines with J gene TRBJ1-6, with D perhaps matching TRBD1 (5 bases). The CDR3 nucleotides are TGTGCCAGCAGTTTCAAGGGACGGAATAATTCACCCCTCCACTTT. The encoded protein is CASSFKGRNNSPLHF.